This TCR beta chain was sequenced for a study of shared clonotypes between healthy human individuals. Overall study: Aged between 18 and 49, the donors were a couple of women and three men.

Method: immunoSEQ multiplex PCR; TCRdb's copy keeps in-frame clones and lacks some. The table lists a few million clones, roughly nine tenths of them singletons, with 0.13% to 0.15% in the top ten. V was clipped by 5 bases and J by 6 bases, with 17 bases between them. Germline CDR1 reads SGHTA; CDR2 reads FQGNSA. The CDR3 runs to 15 residues. Notes on this clone: As yet, its antigen is unknown.

Study-wide results and caveats: Despite large depth, rarefaction showed incomplete sorted-subset sequencing.

The J gene is TRBJ1-3, the V gene TRBV7-2, with D possibly matching TRBD1 (6 bases). Sequencing input: naive CD4+ T cells sorted from blood. This sample's subset: CD45RA+ positively selected. This receptor was taken from a man younger than 35 in good health. For the CDR3, the DNA is TGTGCCAGCAGCCTCCCGGGGGGGGCTGAAAACACCATATATTTT. It specifies CASSLPGGAENTIYF.